This T cell receptor beta chain is from a study of CD8 T cells in Susac syndrome. V dropped 3 bases and J dropped 8 bases, with 16 bases sitting between them. The CDR3 loop spans 13 amino acids. The germline CDR1 and CDR2 sequences are GTSNPN and SVGIG (reference sequence). TEMRA cells were FACS-enriched, with CD8+ and CD4+ T cells isolated negatively. With random hexamers, roughly 0.45 to 1 ug RNA was reverse transcribed. TCRdb ran MiXCR on the immunoSEQ multiplex PCR reads and lists one entry per CDR3 protein. The table has 150,000 to 200,000 distinct CDR3 sequences, 93% seen once. The rearrangement links TRBV30 to TRBJ1-2; D is ambiguous. This TCR was recovered from a human donor in good health. Sequenced sample: CD4+ T cells from PBMCs. CDR3 in DNA: TGTGCCTGGAGAACCCCGGGCCTAGGCGGCTACACCTTC. It codes for CAWRTPGLGGYTF.